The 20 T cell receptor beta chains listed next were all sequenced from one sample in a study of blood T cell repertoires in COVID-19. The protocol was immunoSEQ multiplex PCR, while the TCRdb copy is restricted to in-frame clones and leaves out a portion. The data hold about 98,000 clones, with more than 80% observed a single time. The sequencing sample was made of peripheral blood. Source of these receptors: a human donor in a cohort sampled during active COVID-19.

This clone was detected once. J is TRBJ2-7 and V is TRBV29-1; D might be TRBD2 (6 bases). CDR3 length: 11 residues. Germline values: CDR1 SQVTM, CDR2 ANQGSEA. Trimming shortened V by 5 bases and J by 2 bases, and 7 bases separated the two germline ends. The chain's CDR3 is CSVRTTYEQYF. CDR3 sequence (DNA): TGCAGCGTTAGGACTACCTACGAGCAGTACTTC.

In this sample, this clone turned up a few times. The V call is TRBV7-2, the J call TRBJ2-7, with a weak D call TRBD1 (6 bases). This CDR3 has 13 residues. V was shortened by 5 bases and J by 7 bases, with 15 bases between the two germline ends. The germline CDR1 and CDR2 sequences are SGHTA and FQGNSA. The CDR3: CASSPNRVKEQYF. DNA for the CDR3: TGTGCCAGCAGCCCAAACAGGGTTAAAGAGCAGTACTTC. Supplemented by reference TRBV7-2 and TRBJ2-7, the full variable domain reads GAGVSQSPSNKVTEKGKDVELRCDPISGHTALYWYRQSLGQGLEFLIYFQGNSAPDKSGLPSDRFSAERTGGSVSTLTIQRTQQEDSAVYLCASSPNRVKEQYFGPGTRLTVT.

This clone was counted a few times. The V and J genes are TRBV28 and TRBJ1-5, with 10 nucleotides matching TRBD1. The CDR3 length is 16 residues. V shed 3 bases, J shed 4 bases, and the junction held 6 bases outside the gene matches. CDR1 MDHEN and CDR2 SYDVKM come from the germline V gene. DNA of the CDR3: TGTGCCAGCAGTTTGCCTGACAGGGGGCGGAATCAGCCCCAGCATTTT. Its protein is CASSLPDRGRNQPQHF.

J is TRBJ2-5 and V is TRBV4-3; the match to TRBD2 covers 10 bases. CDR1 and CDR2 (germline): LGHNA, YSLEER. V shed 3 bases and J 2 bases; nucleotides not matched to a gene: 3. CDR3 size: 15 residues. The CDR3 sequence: CASSQGLAYQETQYF. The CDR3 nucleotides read TGCGCCAGCAGCCAGGGACTAGCGTATCAAGAGACCCAGTACTTC.

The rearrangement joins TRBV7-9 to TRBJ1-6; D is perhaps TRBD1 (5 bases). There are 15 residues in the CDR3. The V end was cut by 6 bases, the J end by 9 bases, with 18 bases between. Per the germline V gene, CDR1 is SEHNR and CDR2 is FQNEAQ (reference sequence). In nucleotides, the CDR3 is TGTGCCAGCAGTCGAGGGACTCGCCTGGGTTCACCCCTCCACTTT. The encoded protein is CASSRGTRLGSPLHF.

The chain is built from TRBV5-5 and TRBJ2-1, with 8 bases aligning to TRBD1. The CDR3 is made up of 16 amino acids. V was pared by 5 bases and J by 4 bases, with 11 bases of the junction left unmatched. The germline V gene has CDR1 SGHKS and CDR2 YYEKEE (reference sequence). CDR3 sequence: CASSQQGETYYNEQFF. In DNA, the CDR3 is TGTGCCAGCAGTCAACAGGGGGAGACCTATTACAATGAGCAGTTCTTC.

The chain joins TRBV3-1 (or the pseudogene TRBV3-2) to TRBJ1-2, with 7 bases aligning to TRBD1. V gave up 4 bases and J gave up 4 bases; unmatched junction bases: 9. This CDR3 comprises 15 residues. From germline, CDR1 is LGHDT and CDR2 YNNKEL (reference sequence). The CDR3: CASSRPGQPFYGYTF. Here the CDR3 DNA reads TGTGCCAGCAGCCGACCGGGACAGCCTTTCTATGGCTACACCTTC.

The chain's CDR3 is CASSKSSVGAPSNQPQHF. The CDR3 DNA follows: TGTGCCAGCAGCAAATCCAGCGTCGGAGCACCGAGCAATCAGCCCCAGCATTTT. The rearrangement uses TRBV21-1 and TRBJ1-5. TRBV21-1 is termed a pseudogene. The CDR3 has 18 residues.

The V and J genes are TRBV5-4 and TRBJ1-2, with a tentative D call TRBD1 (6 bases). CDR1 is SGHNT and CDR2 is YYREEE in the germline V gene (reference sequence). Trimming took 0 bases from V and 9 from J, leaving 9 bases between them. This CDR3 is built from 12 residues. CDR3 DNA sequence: TGTGCCAGCAGCTTGGCAGGGGAAAGCTACACCTTC. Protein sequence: CASSLAGESYTF.

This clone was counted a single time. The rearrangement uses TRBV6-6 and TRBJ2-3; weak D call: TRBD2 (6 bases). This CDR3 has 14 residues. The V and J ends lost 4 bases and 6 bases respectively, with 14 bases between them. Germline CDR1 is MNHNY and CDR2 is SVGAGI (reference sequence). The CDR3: CASSWSSVGDTQYF. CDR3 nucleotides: TGTGCCAGCAGTTGGTCTAGCGTAGGCGATACGCAGTATTTT.

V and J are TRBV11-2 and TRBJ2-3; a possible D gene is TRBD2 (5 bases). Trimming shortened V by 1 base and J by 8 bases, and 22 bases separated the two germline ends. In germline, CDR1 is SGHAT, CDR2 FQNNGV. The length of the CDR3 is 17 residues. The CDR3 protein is CASSLGRTAHILGTQYF. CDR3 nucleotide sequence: TGTGCCAGCAGCTTAGGGAGGACCGCGCATATCTTGGGTACGCAGTATTTT.

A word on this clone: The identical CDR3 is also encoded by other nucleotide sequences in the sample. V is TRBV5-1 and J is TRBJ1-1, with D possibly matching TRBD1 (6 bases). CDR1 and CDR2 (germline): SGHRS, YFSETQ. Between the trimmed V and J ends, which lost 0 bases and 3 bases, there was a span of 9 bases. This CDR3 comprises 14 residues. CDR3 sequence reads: CASSLGQGYTEAFF. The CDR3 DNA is TGCGCCAGCAGCTTGGGGCAGGGGTACACTGAAGCTTTCTTT.

CDR3 sequence reads: CASYPQGTGANVLTF. The CDR3 region has the DNA TGTGCCAGCTACCCACAGGGGACTGGGGCCAACGTCCTGACTTTC. The gene calls are TRBV18 and TRBJ2-6; 7 bases match TRBD1. CDR1 is KGHSH and CDR2 is LQKENI in the germline V gene. With 7 bases clipped from V and 2 bases from J, the junction kept 5 bases outside the gene matches. This CDR3 has 15 amino acids.

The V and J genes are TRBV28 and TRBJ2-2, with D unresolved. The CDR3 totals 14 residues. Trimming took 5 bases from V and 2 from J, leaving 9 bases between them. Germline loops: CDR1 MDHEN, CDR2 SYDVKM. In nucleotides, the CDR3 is TGTGCCAGCAGTCCGGTGTATAACACCGGGGAGCTGTTTTTT. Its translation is CASSPVYNTGELFF.

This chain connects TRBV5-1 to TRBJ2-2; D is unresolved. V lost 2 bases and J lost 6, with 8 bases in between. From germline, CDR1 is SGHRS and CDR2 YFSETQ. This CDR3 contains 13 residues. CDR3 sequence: CASSFSSPGELFF. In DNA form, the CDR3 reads TGCGCCAGCAGCTTCTCGTCCCCCGGGGAGCTGTTTTTT. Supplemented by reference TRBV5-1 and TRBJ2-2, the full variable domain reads KAGVTQTPRYLIKTRGQQVTLSCSPISGHRSVSWYQQTPGQGLQFLFEYFSETQRNKGNFPGRFSGRQFSNSRSEMNVSTLELGDSALYLCASSFSSPGELFFGEGSRLTVL.

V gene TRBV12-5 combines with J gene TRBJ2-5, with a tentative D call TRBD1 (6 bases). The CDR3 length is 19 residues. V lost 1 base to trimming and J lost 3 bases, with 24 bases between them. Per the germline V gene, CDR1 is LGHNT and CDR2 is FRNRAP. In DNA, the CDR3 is TGTGCTAGTGGTTTGGCCCAGGGCGCGAATCAGGGGACAAAAGAGACCCAGTACTTC. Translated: CASGLAQGANQGTKETQYF. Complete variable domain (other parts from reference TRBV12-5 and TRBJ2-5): DARVTQTPRHKVTEMGQEVTMRCQPILGHNTVFWYRQTMMQGLELLAYFRNRAPLDDSGMPKDRFSAEMPDATLATLKIQPSEPRDSAVYFCASGLAQGANQGTKETQYFGPGTRLLVL.

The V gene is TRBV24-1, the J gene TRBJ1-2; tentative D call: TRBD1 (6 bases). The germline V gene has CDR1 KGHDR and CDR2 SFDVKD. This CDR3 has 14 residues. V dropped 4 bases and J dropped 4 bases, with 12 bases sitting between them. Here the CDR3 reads CATSDPGTRYGYTF. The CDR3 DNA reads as TGTGCCACCAGTGACCCCGGGACACGCTATGGCTACACCTTC.

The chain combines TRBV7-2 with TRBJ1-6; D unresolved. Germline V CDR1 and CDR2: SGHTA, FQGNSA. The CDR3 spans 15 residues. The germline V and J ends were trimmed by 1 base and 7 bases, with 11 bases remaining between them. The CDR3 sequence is CASSLGRQSNSPLHF. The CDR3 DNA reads TGTGCCAGCAGCTTAGGAAGACAAAGCAATTCACCCCTCCACTTT.

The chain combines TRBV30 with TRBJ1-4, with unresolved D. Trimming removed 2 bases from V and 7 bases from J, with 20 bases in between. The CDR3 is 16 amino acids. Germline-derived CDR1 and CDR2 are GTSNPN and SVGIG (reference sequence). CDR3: CAWSQSRRRAGEKLFF. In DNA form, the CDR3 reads TGTGCCTGGAGTCAATCCAGAAGGCGGGCCGGTGAAAAACTGTTTTTT.

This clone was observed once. Here the CDR3 DNA reads TGTGCCAGCAGCTTAGGAGGAGGGACAGGGACGTACGAGCAGTACTTC. It translates to CASSLGGGTGTYEQYF. The rearrangement links TRBV7-2 to TRBJ2-7, with 9 bases matching TRBD1. The CDR3 has 16 amino acids. The junction had 8 bases not matched to a gene; V was cut back by 1 base and J by 4 bases. The germline V gene has CDR1 SGHTA and CDR2 FQGNSA.